Following are 20 T cell receptor beta chains from one sample sequenced in a study of T cells in pancreatic ductal adenocarcinoma. Sequenced by immunoSEQ multiplex PCR; TCRdb stores in-frame clones only, minus some. The sample lists about 98,000 clones; roughly 96% were seen once. Surgery without prior neoadjuvant therapy was the treatment of the selected pancreatic ductal adenocarcinoma patients. The sequenced sample was PBMCs. The receptors were gathered from a human donor with pancreatic ductal adenocarcinoma.

The chain joins TRBV5-1 to TRBJ2-7, with D possibly being TRBD1 (7 bases). The CDR3 consists of 14 residues. Trimming removed 0 bases at V and 5 bases at J, with 12 bases between. In germline, CDR1 is SGHRS, CDR2 YFSETQ. This CDR3 reads CASSLETGRNEQYF. DNA of the CDR3: TGCGCCAGCAGCTTGGAGACAGGGAGGAACGAGCAGTACTTC.

This clone came up a few times. This rearrangement joins TRBV28 to TRBJ2-7; 8 positions agree with TRBD1. J lost 2 bases, V lost 5 bases, and 14 bases had no gene match. CDR3 size: 17 residues. Germline V gene sequence: CDR1 MDHEN, CDR2 SYDVKM. CDR3 DNA sequence: TGTGCCAGCAGTCTCACAAGCGTGACAGGGGATACCTACGAGCAGTACTTC. It specifies CASSLTSVTGDTYEQYF.

The rearrangement joins TRBV27 to TRBJ2-7, with TRBD1 as a possible D gene (5 bases). The CDR3 has 13 amino acids. Per the germline V gene, CDR1 is MNHEY and CDR2 is SMNVEV (reference sequence). V lost 3 bases and J lost 1, with 7 bases in between. The DNA of the CDR3 is TGTGCCAGCAGTTTCCCAGGGTCCTACGAGCAGTACTTC. This encodes CASSFPGSYEQYF.

The V gene is TRBV27, the J gene TRBJ2-1, with 8 nucleotides matching TRBD2. CDR3 length: 15 amino acids. The junction had 4 bases not matched to a gene; V was cut back by 3 bases and J by 3 bases. Per germline, CDR1 MNHEY and CDR2 SMNVEV (reference sequence). CDR3 nucleotides: TGTGCCAGCAGTTTCCAAGCGGGGGTCTACAATGAGCAGTTCTTC. This gives the protein CASSFQAGVYNEQFF.

The V gene is TRBV5-1, the J gene TRBJ2-7, with 8 bases matching TRBD2. Looked up from germline, CDR1 is SGHRS and CDR2 is YFSETQ. CDR3 size: 14 residues. V trimming: 4 bases; J trimming: 1 base; junction bases outside the gene matches: 4. In DNA form, the CDR3 reads TGCGCCAGCAGCGTCACTAGCGGATCCTACGAGCAGTACTTC. It encodes CASSVTSGSYEQYF.

This chain's CDR3 is CASTNPSGRTEQFF. The CDR3 DNA follows: TGTGCCAGCACGAATCCGAGCGGGAGGACCGAGCAGTTCTTC. The J gene is TRBJ2-1, the V gene TRBV28, with 9 bases fitting TRBD2. The CDR3 has 14 residues. The V gene's germline CDR1 is MDHEN and CDR2 SYDVKM. V was pared by 7 bases and J by 10 bases, with 11 bases of the junction left unmatched. Variable domain in full (rest from reference TRBV28 and TRBJ2-1): DVKVTQSSRYLVKRTGEKVFLECVQDMDHENMFWYRQDPGLGLRLIYFSYDVKMKEKGDIPEGYSVSREKKERFSLILESASTNQTSMYLCASTNPSGRTEQFFGPGTRLTVL.

The sample holds one count of this clone. This chain uses TRBV7-2 with TRBJ2-7, with D tentatively TRBD2 (6 bases). The V and J ends lost 1 base and 1 base respectively, with 14 bases between them. Germline V gives CDR1 SGHTA, CDR2 FQGNSA. This CDR3 is 16 amino acids long. CDR3 protein: CASSLVGGIGSYEQYF. The CDR3 region has the DNA TGTGCCAGCAGCTTAGTTGGCGGGATAGGTTCCTACGAGCAGTACTTC. The full variable domain, in which reference TRBV7-2 and TRBJ2-7 provide the parts outside the CDR3, is GAGVSQSPSNKVTEKGKDVELRCDPISGHTALYWYRQSLGQGLEFLIYFQGNSAPDKSGLPSDRFSAERTGGSVSTLTIQRTQQEDSAVYLCASSLVGGIGSYEQYFGPGTRLTVT.

V gene TRBV6-6 combines with J gene TRBJ1-1; maybe TRBD1 (5 bases). The germline V and J ends were trimmed by 4 bases and 5 bases, with 11 bases remaining between them. Germline V gene data show CDR1 as MNHNY and CDR2 as SVGAGI (reference sequence). CDR3 length equals 13 residues. The CDR3 is CASSSGGRTEAFF. For the CDR3, the DNA is TGTGCCAGCAGTTCGGGGGGGAGGACTGAAGCTTTCTTT.

The chain uses TRBV7-9 and TRBJ2-3; TRBD1 matches 7 bases. Trimming took 5 bases from V and 4 from J; bases not matched to a gene: 6. This CDR3 spans 14 amino acids. The germline V gene encodes CDR1 SEHNR and CDR2 FQNEAQ (reference sequence). CDR3 in amino acids: CASSLGQRADTQYF. Written as DNA, the CDR3 is TGTGCCAGCAGCCTGGGACAGAGGGCAGATACGCAGTATTTT.

The chain is built from TRBV5-4 and TRBJ2-4, with a weak D call TRBD2 (6 bases). The CDR3 has 13 residues. Per the germline V gene, CDR1 is SGHNT and CDR2 is YYREEE (reference sequence). V gave up 0 bases and J gave up 5 bases, with 6 bases separating them. CDR3 sequence: CASSLGLENIQYF. DNA for the CDR3: TGTGCCAGCAGCTTGGGACTAGAAAACATTCAGTACTTC.

This chain connects TRBV2 to TRBJ2-7; D may be TRBD2 (6 bases). This CDR3 comprises 11 residues. CDR1 and CDR2 (germline): SNHLY, FYNNEI. V was trimmed by 11 bases and J by 4 bases, leaving 12 bases between them. This CDR3 is CAGRREYEQYF. CDR3 nucleotide sequence: TGTGCCGGGAGACGGGAGTACGAGCAGTACTTC.

This chain uses TRBV5-4 with TRBJ1-1; 9 bases map to TRBD1. V gave up 6 bases and J gave up 0 bases; unmatched junction bases: 9. CDR1 and CDR2 from the germline V gene are SGHNT and YYREEE (reference sequence). The CDR3 runs 16 residues. CDR3 coding DNA: TGTGCCAGCACCACCGGACAGGGGTCGGTGAACACTGAAGCTTTCTTT. Amino acids: CASTTGQGSVNTEAFF.

This clone was counted once. Other DNA sequences in this sample translate to the same CDR3. The chain couples TRBV29-1 to TRBJ2-7; 9 positions agree with TRBD1. Germline values: CDR1 SQVTM, CDR2 ANQGSEA. The J segment lost 6 bases and the V segment lost 7 bases, leaving 10 bases of the junction unmatched. The CDR3 runs 13 residues. For the CDR3, the DNA is TGCAGCGCCGGGACAGGGACTGGGGGCGAGCAGTACTTC. It translates to CSAGTGTGGEQYF.

The chain recombines TRBV6-6 with TRBJ1-1; a possible D gene is TRBD1 (6 bases). The CDR3 loop spans 13 amino acids. Trimming took off 6 bases at V and 4 bases at J, with 12 bases between the two ends. The germline gives CDR1 MNHNY, CDR2 SVGAGI (reference sequence). CDR3 protein: CASSYTGITEAFF. The CDR3 DNA reads TGTGCCAGCAGCTATACAGGGATCACTGAAGCTTTCTTT.

The rearrangement links TRBV7-2 to TRBJ2-1, with a possible D match to TRBD1 (6 bases). The length of the CDR3 is 15 residues. Germline V gene data show CDR1 as SGHTA and CDR2 as FQGNSA. V lost 0 bases, J lost 4 bases, and 10 bases lay in between. CDR3 coding DNA: TGTGCCAGCAGCTTAGCTTGGGACAATTACAATGAGCAGTTCTTC. Protein sequence: CASSLAWDNYNEQFF.

This chain joins TRBV28 and TRBJ2-5; no clear D gene. Trimming left V 6 bases short and J 5 bases short, with 13 bases between. CDR3 size: 13 residues. Germline values: CDR1 MDHEN, CDR2 SYDVKM. CDR3 in amino acids: CASSKPSRETQYF. In DNA, the CDR3 is TGTGCCAGCAGCAAACCCAGCAGGGAGACCCAGTACTTC.

The J gene is TRBJ2-3, the V gene TRBV5-1; D is perhaps TRBD1 (6 bases). Trimming removed 0 bases from V and 11 bases from J, with 16 bases in between. The CDR3 contains 14 residues. Germline CDR1 SGHRS, CDR2 YFSETQ. The CDR3 DNA sequence: TGCGCCAGCAGCTTGGGGCAGGGGACCTCCCTGCAGTATTTT. The encoded protein is CASSLGQGTSLQYF.

This chain uses TRBV5-1 with TRBJ2-1; 9 bases are shared with TRBD1. The CDR3 sequence is 13 residues long. Trimming cost V 7 bases and J 7 bases; bases outside gene matches: 6. Germline CDR1 reads SGHRS; CDR2 reads YFSETQ. The CDR3 coding sequence is TGCGCCAGCGGGCAGACAGGGGGAAATGAGCAGTTCTTC. Amino acids: CASGQTGGNEQFF.

This clone was seen a single time. The chain joins TRBV4-2 to TRBJ1-1, with TRBD1 matching 10 bases. CDR1 and CDR2 (germline): LGHNA, YNFKEQ. The V segment lost 4 bases and the J segment 5 bases; nucleotides outside the gene matches: 4. This CDR3 is built from 14 residues. Here the CDR3 reads CASSRDRGGTEAFF. The CDR3 coding sequence is TGTGCCAGCAGCCGGGACAGGGGAGGGACTGAAGCTTTCTTT.

J is TRBJ1-2 and V is TRBV28, with D possibly being TRBD1 (5 bases). CDR3 length equals 12 residues. Germline loops: CDR1 MDHEN, CDR2 SYDVKM. V shed 8 bases and J shed 4 bases, with 11 bases lying between them. This CDR3 reads CASATDIYGYTF. For the CDR3, the DNA is TGTGCCAGCGCGACAGACATCTATGGCTACACCTTC.